This T cell receptor beta chain was sequenced for a study of monozygotic twins with inflammatory bowel disease. Study findings and constraints: Especially with disease activity, IBD patients had fewer clonotypes in common with others than healthy twins did.

For each CDR3 protein, TCRdb gives one entry from its re-call of the 5' RACE reads, without DNA. The table for this sample gives about 160,000 distinct CDR3 sequences. From germline, CDR1 is SGHNT and CDR2 YYREEE (reference sequence). The CDR3 is made up of 15 amino acids. Comment on this clonotype: The antigen is not known.

This sequence was found in a human donor with ulcerative colitis or Crohn's disease, or a healthy co-twin of an affected twin (not recorded which). This chain joins TRBV5-4 and TRBJ2-5; the D gene TCRdb calls, TRBD1, cannot be checked with no DNA. The sequenced material came from blood. The CDR3 region is CASSLTATGAETQYF.